This section outlines one T cell receptor (beta chain) sequence together with its context. What it binds is not known. This CDR3 has 11 amino acids. V was clipped by 3 bases and J by 8 bases, with 7 bases between them. Germline values: CDR1 SGHDN, CDR2 FVKESK. This record comes from a study of T cell responses to AZD1222 COVID-19 vaccine. Study outcomes and limitations: The reported proportion of spike-specific TCRs targeting unmutated variant regions was nearly half. With two AZD1222 doses given, Spike-specific TCR breadth and depth both rose. Donors were chiefly white British, with a greater number of females, and clonal diversity was perhaps underestimated.

The data were produced by immunoSEQ multiplex PCR, yet TCRdb's version contains in-frame clones alone and is incomplete. The sample lists 130,000 to 150,000 clones, around 91% occurring once. This chain joins TRBV14 and TRBJ1-1; D is unclear. Sequences were derived from peripheral blood, sampled on day 0 of AZD1222 vaccination. The origin of this receptor is an adult in good health. CDR3: CASSHHAEAFF. The CDR3 nucleotides read TGTGCCAGCAGCCACCACGCCGAAGCTTTCTTT.